The 5 T cell receptor beta chains reported below all come from one sample, sequenced in a study of T-cell memory formation after mild COVID-19. TCRdb called the 5' RACE reads again in MiXCR, with one record for every CDR3 protein. The sample has 300,000 to 350,000 distinct CDR3 sequences, roughly an eighth seen once. Sequencing was done on a sample of PBMCs or a T cell subset sorted from them (not recorded which). The receptors originated from a man aged 18 to 35 who had mild COVID-19 (a few samples of this study predate the infection). Cell type and time point are not known.

J is TRBJ2-5 and V is TRBV28; the match to TRBD1 covers 9 bases. Germline-derived CDR1 and CDR2 are MDHEN and SYDVKM. The CDR3 is 15 amino acids. V trimming: 4 bases; J trimming: 1 base; junction bases outside the gene matches: 4. The CDR3 spells CASSSRQGGQETQYF. The CDR3 DNA is TGTGCCAGCAGTTCAAGACAGGGGGGCCAAGAGACCCAGTACTTC.

The chain has TRBV6-4 and TRBJ2-2; D is uncertain. The CDR3 extends over 13 amino acids. V lost 2 bases and J lost 4, with 5 bases in between. Germline values: CDR1 MRHNA, CDR2 SNTAGT. The CDR3: CASSDGPTGELFF. As DNA, the CDR3 is TGTGCCAGCAGTGACGGCCCCACCGGGGAGCTGTTTTTT.

This clonotype has at least ten counts. This chain uses TRBV7-8 with TRBJ2-3; TRBD2 agrees at 8 bases. Germline CDR1 SGHVS, CDR2 FQNEAQ. The V segment lost 7 bases and the J segment 7 bases; nucleotides outside the gene matches: 4. CDR3 length equals 12 residues. The CDR3 nucleotides are TGTGCCAGCACAGGCGGGGGGAATACGCAGTATTTT. Its translation: CASTGGGNTQYF.

This clonotype was seen only a few times. V is TRBV4-2 and J is TRBJ2-3; D remains ambiguous. The CDR3 totals 13 residues. Germline V gene lookup returns CDR1 LGHNA and CDR2 YNFKEQ. Trimming pared 4 bases from V and 1 base from J, leaving 6 bases between. CDR3 nucleotides: TGTGCCAGCAGCCGCTCCCGCACAGATACGCAGTATTTT. Translation: CASSRSRTDTQYF.

This rearrangement joins TRBV18 to TRBJ1-6; no firm D call. Germline V gene lookup returns CDR1 KGHSH and CDR2 LQKENI. This CDR3 spans 14 amino acids. V was pared by 4 bases and J by 5 bases, with 9 bases between. The CDR3 reads CASSQATNNSPLHF. The CDR3 DNA sequence: TGTGCCAGCTCACAGGCCACGAATAATTCACCCCTCCACTTT.